This T cell receptor (beta chain) originates from a study of cytomegalovirus exposure and HLA in healthy donors. Study conclusions and caveats: Cytomegalovirus status, reportedly, was diagnosed with high specificity and sensitivity by the classifier. Researchers counted around 160 TCR beta chains as cytomegalovirus-associated. Within the 120 validation repertoires, first-cohort TCR clusters tended to co-occur, according to a later analysis. While the bulk of TCR sequences proved rare, some public TCRs turned up in many donors.

CDR3 length: 14 residues. CDR1 and CDR2 (germline): SNHLY, FYNNEI. V was cut by 0 bases and J by 9 bases, with 15 bases left in between. Sequencing was performed with immunoSEQ multiplex PCR; in TCRdb, only in-frame clones are kept and a portion is missing. The sample yields over 150,000 clones, around 92% seen once. The sample holds one count of this clone. Its antigen is not identified. The sample was PBMCs. The receptor was isolated from a woman in her late teens or twenties in good health and CMV-seropositive. The genes are TRBV2 and TRBJ2-7; D possibly corresponds to TRBD1 (6 bases). The CDR3 sequence: CASSEAGQGFGQYF. CDR3 bases: TGTGCCAGCAGTGAAGCGGGACAAGGTTTCGGGCAGTACTTC.